This entry lists 2 T cell receptor beta chains sequenced from one sample in a study of T cell repertoires in cytomegalovirus infection (dated by TCRdb to between 2017 and 2020). Instrument used: Illumina HiSeq 1500. TCRdb ran its own pipeline on the public reads, namely fastp trimming at Q25 and MiXCR clone calling, and kept in-frame beta chains. Each entry is one CDR3 protein sequence, shown with its most common DNA and genes. The sample has 450,000 to 600,000 distinct CDR3 sequences on record, 33% of them singletons. Of the sample, about 17% falls within the top ten clones. These receptors' antigens are unknown. The sample's treatment or condition label is to be understood as: in vitro stimulation with specific CMV peptide epitopes to enrich CMV-specific T cells. The sample consisted of cultured PBMCs, taken from culture after CMV antigen stimulation. The receptors here all came from a human donor in good health (CMV status not recorded). Some clones in this sample may be carry-over from other donors' samples.

The chain employs TRBV12-5 and TRBJ1-5; 8 nucleotides line up with TRBD1. There are 17 residues in the CDR3. The junction had 10 bases not matched to a gene; V was cut back by 0 bases and J by 6 bases. CDR1 and CDR2 (germline): LGHNT, FRNRAP. The chain's CDR3 is CASGLVFGQGGSQPQHF. CDR3 DNA: TGTGCTAGTGGTTTGGTATTCGGACAGGGAGGGAGTCAGCCCCAGCATTTT.

This clonotype has at least ten counts. The rearrangement uses TRBV12-5 and TRBJ2-4; D is possibly TRBD2 (5 bases). CDR3 length equals 18 residues. Deletions cut 0 bases from V and 0 bases from J, with 15 bases between. CDR1 is LGHNT, CDR2 FRNRAP, per germline. CDR3 nucleotide sequence: TGTGCTAGTGGTTTGGTGAGGGTACAGCGACTAGCCAAAAACATTCAGTACTTC. This codes for CASGLVRVQRLAKNIQYF.